This entry is about one T cell receptor beta chain. The V and J ends lost 4 bases and 4 bases, in that order; junction bases with no gene match: 10. Germline CDR1 reads MNHEY; CDR2 reads SMNVEV (reference sequence). This CDR3 has 16 residues. This record comes from a study of shared clonotypes between healthy human individuals. The deep-level immunoSEQ assay was used. Using immunoSEQ multiplex PCR, the repertoire was profiled, and TCRdb retains in-frame clones only, with some absent. The table has some 1 million clones, around 74% seen once. This chain joins TRBV27 and TRBJ1-5; 7 bases line up with TRBD1. This TCR came from a man between 18 and 29 years old in good health. The specimen was memory CD4+ T cells sorted from blood. Described subset: CD45RA-negative fraction. In nucleotides, the CDR3 is TGTGCCAGCAGTTCCCAACAGGGGAGGAAGAATCAGCCCCAGCATTTT. Translating gives CASSSQQGRKNQPQHF.